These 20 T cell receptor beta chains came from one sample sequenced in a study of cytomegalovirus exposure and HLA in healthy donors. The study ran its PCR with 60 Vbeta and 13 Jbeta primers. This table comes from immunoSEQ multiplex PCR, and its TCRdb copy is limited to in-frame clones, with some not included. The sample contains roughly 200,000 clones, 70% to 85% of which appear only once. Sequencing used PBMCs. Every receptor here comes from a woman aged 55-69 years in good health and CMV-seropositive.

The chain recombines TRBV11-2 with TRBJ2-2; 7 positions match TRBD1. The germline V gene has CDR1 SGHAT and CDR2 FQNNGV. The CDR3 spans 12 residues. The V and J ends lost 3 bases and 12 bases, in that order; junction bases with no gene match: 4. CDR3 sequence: CASSFPRGKLFF. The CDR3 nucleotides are TGTGCCAGCAGCTTTCCCAGGGGGAAGCTGTTTTTT.

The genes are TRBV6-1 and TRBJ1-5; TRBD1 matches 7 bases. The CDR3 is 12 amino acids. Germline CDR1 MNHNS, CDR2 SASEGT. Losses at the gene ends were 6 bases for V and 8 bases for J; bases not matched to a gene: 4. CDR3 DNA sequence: TGTGCCAGCAGGGGCAGGGGGAAGCCCCAGCATTTT. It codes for CASRGRGKPQHF.

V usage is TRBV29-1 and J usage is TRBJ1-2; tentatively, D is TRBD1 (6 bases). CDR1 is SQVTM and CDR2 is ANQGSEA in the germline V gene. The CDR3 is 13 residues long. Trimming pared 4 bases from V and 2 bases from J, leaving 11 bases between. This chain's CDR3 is CSVGQGKNYGYTF. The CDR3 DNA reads TGCAGCGTTGGGCAGGGGAAGAACTATGGCTACACCTTC.

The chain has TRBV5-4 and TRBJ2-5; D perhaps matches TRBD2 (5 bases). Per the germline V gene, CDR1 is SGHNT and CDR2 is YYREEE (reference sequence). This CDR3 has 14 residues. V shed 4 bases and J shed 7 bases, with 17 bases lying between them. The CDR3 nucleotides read TGTGCCAGCAGCCAGGAGGTTTCTCTTGGGACCCAGTACTTC. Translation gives CASSQEVSLGTQYF.

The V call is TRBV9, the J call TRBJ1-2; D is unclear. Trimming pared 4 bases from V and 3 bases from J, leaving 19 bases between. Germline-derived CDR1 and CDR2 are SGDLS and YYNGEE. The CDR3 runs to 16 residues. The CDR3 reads CASSPLPSVSDYGYTF. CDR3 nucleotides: TGTGCCAGCAGCCCCCTACCTTCGGTTTCGGACTATGGCTACACCTTC.

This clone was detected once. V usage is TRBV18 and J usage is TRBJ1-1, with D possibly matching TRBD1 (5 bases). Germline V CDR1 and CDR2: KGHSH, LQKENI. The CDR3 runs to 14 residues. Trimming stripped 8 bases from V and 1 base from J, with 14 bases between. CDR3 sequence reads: CASQTDRRNTEAFF. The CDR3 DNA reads TGTGCCAGCCAAACTGACAGACGGAACACTGAAGCTTTCTTT.

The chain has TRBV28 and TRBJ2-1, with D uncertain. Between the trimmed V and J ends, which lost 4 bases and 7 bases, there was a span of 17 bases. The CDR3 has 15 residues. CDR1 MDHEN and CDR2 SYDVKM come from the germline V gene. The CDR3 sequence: CASSSLLAAQNEQFF. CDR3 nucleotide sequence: TGTGCCAGCAGTTCTCTCCTTGCGGCCCAGAATGAGCAGTTCTTC.

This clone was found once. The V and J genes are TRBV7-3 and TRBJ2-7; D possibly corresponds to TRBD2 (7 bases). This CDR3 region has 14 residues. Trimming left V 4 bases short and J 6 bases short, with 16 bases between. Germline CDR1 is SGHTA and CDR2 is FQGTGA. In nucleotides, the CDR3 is TGTGCCAGCAGCTCTGGGGGGGGGCCGAGCGAGCAGTACTTC. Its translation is CASSSGGGPSEQYF.

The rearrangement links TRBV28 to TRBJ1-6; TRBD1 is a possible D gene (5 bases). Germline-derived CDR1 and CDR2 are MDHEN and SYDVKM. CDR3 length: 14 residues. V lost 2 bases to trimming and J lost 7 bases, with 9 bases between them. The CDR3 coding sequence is TGTGCCAGCAGTTTAGGGGCAGCCAATTCACCCCTCCACTTT. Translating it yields CASSLGAANSPLHF.

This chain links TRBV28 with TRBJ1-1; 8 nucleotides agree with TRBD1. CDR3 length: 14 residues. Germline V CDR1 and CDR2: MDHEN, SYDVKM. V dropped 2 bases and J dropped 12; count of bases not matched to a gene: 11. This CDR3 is CASSLQGAGSWSFF. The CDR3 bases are TGTGCCAGCAGTTTACAGGGGGCCGGATCGTGGTCTTTCTTT. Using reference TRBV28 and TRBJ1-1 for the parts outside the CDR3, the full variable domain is DVKVTQSSRYLVKRTGEKVFLECVQDMDHENMFWYRQDPGLGLRLIYFSYDVKMKEKGDIPEGYSVSREKKERFSLILESASTNQTSMYLCASSLQGAGSWSFFGQGTRLTVV.

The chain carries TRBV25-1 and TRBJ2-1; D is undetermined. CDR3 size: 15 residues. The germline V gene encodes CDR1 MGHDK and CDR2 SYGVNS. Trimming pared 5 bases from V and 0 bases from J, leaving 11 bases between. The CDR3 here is CASSRSPSSYNEQFF. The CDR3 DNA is TGTGCCAGCAGTAGGAGTCCTAGCTCCTACAATGAGCAGTTCTTC.

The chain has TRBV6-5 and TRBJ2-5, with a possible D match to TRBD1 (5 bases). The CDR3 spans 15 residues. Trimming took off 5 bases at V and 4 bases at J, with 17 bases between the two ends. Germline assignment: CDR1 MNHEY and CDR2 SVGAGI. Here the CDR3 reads CASSTPSWGGETQYF. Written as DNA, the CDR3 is TGTGCCAGCAGTACCCCTTCGTGGGGCGGAGAGACCCAGTACTTC.

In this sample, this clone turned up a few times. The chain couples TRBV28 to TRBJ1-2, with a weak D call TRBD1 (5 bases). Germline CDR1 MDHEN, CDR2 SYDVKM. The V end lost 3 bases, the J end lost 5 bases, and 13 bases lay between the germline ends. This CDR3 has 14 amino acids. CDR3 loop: CASSFGGRPYGYTF. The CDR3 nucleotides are TGTGCCAGCAGTTTCGGGGGACGCCCTTATGGCTACACCTTC.

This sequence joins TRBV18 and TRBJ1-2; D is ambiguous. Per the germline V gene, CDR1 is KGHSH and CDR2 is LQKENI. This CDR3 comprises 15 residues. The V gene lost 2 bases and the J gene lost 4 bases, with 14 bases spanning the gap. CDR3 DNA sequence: TGTGCCAGCTCACCAGAACGTGGCGGCCGCTATGGCTACACCTTC. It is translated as CASSPERGGRYGYTF.

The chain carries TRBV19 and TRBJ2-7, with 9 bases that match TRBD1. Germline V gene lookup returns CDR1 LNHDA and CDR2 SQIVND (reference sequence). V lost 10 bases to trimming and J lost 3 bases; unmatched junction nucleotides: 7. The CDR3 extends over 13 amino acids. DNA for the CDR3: TGTGCCACCGGGGACAGGGTACACTACGAGCAGTACTTC. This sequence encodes CATGDRVHYEQYF.

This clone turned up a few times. The CDR3 loop is CASSEGTGPTLSGNTIYF. The CDR3 region has the DNA TGCGCCAGCAGCGAGGGGACAGGGCCGACTCTGTCTGGAAACACCATATATTTT. This rearrangement joins TRBV5-1 to TRBJ1-3; TRBD1 aligns across 9 bases. CDR1 and CDR2 (germline): SGHRS, YFSETQ. Losses at the gene ends were 4 bases for V and 1 base for J; bases not matched to a gene: 12. The CDR3 sequence is 18 residues long.

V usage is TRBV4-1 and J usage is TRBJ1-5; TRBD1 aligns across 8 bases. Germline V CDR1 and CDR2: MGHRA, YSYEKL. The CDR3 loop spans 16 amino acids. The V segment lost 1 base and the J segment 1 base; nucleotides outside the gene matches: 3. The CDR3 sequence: CASSQGQGPSNQPQHF. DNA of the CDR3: TGCGCCAGCAGCCAAGGACAGGGGCCCAGCAATCAGCCCCAGCATTTT.

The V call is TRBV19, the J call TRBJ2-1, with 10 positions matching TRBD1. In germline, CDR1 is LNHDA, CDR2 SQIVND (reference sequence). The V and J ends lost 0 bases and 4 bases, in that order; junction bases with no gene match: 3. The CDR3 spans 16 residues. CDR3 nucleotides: TGTGCCAGTAGTATAGATCGGGGACAGGGGTACAATGAGCAGTTCTTC. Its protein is CASSIDRGQGYNEQFF. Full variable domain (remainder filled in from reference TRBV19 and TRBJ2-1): DGGITQSPKYLFRKEGQNVTLSCEQNLNHDAMYWYRQDPGQGLRLIYYSQIVNDFQKGDIAEGYSVSREKKESFPLTVTSAQKNPTAFYLCASSIDRGQGYNEQFFGPGTRLTVL.

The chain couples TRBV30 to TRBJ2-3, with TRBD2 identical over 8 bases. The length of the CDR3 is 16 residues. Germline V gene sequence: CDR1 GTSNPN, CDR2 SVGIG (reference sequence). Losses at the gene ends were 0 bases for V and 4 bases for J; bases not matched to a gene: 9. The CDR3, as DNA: TGTGCCTGGAGTGTACTTAGCGGGACTTCGGCAGATACGCAGTATTTT. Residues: CAWSVLSGTSADTQYF. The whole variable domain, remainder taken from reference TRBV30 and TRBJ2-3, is SQTIHQWPATLVQPVGSPLSLECTVEGTSNPNLYWYRQAAGRGLQLLFYSVGIGQISSEVPQNLSASRPQDRQFILSSKKLLLSDSGFYLCAWSVLSGTSADTQYFGPGTRLTVL.

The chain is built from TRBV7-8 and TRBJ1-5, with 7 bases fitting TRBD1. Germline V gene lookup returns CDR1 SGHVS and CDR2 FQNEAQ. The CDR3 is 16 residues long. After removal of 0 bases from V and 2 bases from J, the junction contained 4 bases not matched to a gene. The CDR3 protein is CASSLAKGAGNQPQHF. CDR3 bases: TGTGCCAGCAGCTTAGCGAAGGGGGCCGGCAATCAGCCCCAGCATTTT.